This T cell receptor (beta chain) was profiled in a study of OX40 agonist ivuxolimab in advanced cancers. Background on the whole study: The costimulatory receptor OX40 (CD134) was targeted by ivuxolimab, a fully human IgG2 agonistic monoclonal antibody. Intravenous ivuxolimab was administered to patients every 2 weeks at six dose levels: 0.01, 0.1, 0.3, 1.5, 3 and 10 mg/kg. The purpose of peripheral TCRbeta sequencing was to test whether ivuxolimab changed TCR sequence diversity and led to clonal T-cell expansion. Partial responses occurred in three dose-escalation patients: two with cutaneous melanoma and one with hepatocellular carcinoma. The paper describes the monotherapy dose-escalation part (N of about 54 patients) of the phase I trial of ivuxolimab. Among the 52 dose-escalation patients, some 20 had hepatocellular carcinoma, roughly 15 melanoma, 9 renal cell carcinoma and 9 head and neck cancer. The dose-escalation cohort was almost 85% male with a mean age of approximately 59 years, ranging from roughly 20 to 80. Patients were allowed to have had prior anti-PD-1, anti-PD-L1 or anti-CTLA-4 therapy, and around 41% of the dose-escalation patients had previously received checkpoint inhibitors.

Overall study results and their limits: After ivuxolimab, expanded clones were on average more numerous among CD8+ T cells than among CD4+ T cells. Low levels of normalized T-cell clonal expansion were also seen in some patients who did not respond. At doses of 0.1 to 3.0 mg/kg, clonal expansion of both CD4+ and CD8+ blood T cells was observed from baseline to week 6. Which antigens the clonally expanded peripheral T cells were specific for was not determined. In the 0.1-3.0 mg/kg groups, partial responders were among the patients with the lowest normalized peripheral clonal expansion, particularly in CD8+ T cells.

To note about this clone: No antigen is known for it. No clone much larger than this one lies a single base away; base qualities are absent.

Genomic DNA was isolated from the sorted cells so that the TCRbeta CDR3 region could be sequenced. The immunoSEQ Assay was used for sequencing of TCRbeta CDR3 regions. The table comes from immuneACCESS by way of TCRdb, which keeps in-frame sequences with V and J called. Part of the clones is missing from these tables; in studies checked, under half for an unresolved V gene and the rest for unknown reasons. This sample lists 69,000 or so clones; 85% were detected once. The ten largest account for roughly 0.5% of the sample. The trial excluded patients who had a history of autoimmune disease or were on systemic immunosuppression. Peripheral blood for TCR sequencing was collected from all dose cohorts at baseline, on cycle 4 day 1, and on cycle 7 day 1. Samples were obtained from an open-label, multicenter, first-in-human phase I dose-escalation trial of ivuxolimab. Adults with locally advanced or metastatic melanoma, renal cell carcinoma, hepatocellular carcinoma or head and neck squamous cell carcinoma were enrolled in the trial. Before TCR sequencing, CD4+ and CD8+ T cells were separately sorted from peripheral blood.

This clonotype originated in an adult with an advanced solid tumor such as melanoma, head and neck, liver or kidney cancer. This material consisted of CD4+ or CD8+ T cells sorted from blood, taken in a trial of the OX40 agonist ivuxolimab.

The DNA reads TGTGCCTCCAGTACCACAGGGGCGTGGGGCTACACCTTC. Translated, it gives CASSTTGAWGYTF. Rearrangement joined TRBV30 to TRBJ1-2; the central 7 bases match TRBD1. The germline V gene (reference sequence) provides CDR1 GTSNPN and CDR2 SVGIG. V is cut back by 7 bases and J by 8 bases, with 13 bases in the junction unmatched. From cysteine to phenylalanine, the CDR3 is 13 amino acids long. Only the CDR3 DNA stays, 39 bases, in frame from base 1.